This T cell receptor beta chain was found in a study of blood T cell repertoires in COVID-19. Sequencing was performed with immunoSEQ multiplex PCR; in TCRdb, only in-frame clones are kept and a portion is missing. Seen here are roughly 230,000 clones, under 90% observed once, and the top ten hold roughly 3.5%. V lost 3 bases and J lost 10, with 14 bases in between. CDR3 length equals 14 residues. The germline V gene encodes CDR1 SGDLS and CDR2 YYNGEE. This chain joins TRBV9 and TRBJ1-6, with D possibly matching TRBD1 (5 bases). This receptor was identified in a woman aged 60-75 years who had recovered from COVID-19. Sequenced input: PBMCs or T cells enriched from blood (not recorded which). The CDR3 region has the DNA TGTGCCAGCAGCGCCACTACCAGGGAATCACCCCTCCACTTT. Protein: CASSATTRESPLHF. Looking up the rest from reference TRBV9 and TRBJ1-6 gives the full variable domain: DSGVTQTPKHLITATGQRVTLRCSPRSGDLSVYWYQQSLDQGLQFLIQYYNGEERAKGNILERFSAQQFPDLHSELNLSSLELGDSALYFCASSATTRESPLHFGNGTRLTVT.